A selection of T cell receptor beta chains follows, all from one sample in a study of siplizumab effects on memory and regulatory T cells. Clones were read by immunoSEQ multiplex PCR, and TCRdb kept only the in-frame ones, dropping some. Among 87,000 or so clones, approximately 95% were seen once, and the ten largest hold 0.3%. Sequences were obtained from non-Treg CD4+ T cells sorted from blood. These receptors were taken from a human donor in good health. Each CDR3 is given with its conserved first and last residue. A D gene is named only where the DNA matches it firmly.

D gene: .; J gene: TRBJ2-7; V gene: TRBV15; CDR3 DNA: TGTGCCACCAGCAGAACTCGGGACATCTACGAGCAGTACTTC; CDR3 protein: CATSRTRDIYEQYF
D gene: .; J gene: TRBJ1-1; V gene: TRBV20-1; CDR3 DNA: TGCAGTGCTAGAGGGGACACTGAAGCTTTCTTT; CDR3 protein: CSARGDTEAFF
D gene: TRBD2; J gene: TRBJ2-3; V gene: TRBV6-1; CDR3 DNA: TGTGCCAGCCGACTAGCGGTCATCACAGATACGCAGTATTTT; CDR3 protein: CASRLAVITDTQYF
D gene: .; J gene: TRBJ1-2; V gene: TRBV25-1; CDR3 DNA: TGTGCCAGCTCACCCTTAACTGCCGGCTATGGCTACACCTTC; CDR3 protein: CASSPLTAGYGYTF
D gene: .; J gene: TRBJ1-3; V gene: TRBV30; CDR3 DNA: TGTGCCTGGAGTGTCGTCCCGGAAAGCTCTGGAAACACCATATATTTT; CDR3 protein: CAWSVVPESSGNTIYF
D gene: .; J gene: TRBJ1-2; V gene: TRBV7-2; CDR3 DNA: TGTGCCAGCAGCTGGGCGGTGGGGGGCTACACCTTC; CDR3 protein: CASSWAVGGYTF
D gene: .; J gene: TRBJ2-1; V gene: TRBV7-2; CDR3 DNA: TGTGCCAGCAGTCCCGACAGGCGCTCCTACAATGAGCAGTTCTTC; CDR3 protein: CASSPDRRSYNEQFF
D gene: TRBD2; J gene: TRBJ2-2; V gene: TRBV10-2; CDR3 DNA: TGCGCCACTCAAGGAGGCGGGGGGGCTGGCGGGGAGCTGTTTTTT; CDR3 protein: CATQGGGGAGGELFF
D gene: .; J gene: TRBJ2-7; V gene: TRBV7-8; CDR3 DNA: TGTGCCAGCAGCGCTACGATATCCGTGAAGGGGATAACCTACGAGCAGTACTTC; CDR3 protein: CASSATISVKGITYEQYF
D gene: .; J gene: TRBJ1-2; V gene: TRBV5-4; CDR3 DNA: TGTGCCAGCAGCAGGGGAGGGCGTGACTATGGCTACACCTTC; CDR3 protein: CASSRGGRDYGYTF
D gene: .; J gene: TRBJ2-5; V gene: TRBV25-1; CDR3 DNA: TGTGCCAGCAGTGAGCCCGGGGGCCCTCAAGAGACCCAGTACTTC; CDR3 protein: CASSEPGGPQETQYF
D gene: .; J gene: TRBJ2-5; V gene: TRBV4-1; CDR3 DNA: TGCGCCAGCAGCCAAGCCGTCCAAGAGACCCAGTACTTC; CDR3 protein: CASSQAVQETQYF
D gene: TRBD1; J gene: TRBJ2-7; V gene: TRBV6-5; CDR3 DNA: TGTGCCAGCAGTTACTCGGGGGACAGGGGCTACGAGCAGTACTTC; CDR3 protein: CASSYSGDRGYEQYF
D gene: .; J gene: TRBJ2-7; V gene: TRBV2; CDR3 DNA: TGTGCCAGCAGTGACCCCGGGACCTACGAGCAGTACTTC; CDR3 protein: CASSDPGTYEQYF